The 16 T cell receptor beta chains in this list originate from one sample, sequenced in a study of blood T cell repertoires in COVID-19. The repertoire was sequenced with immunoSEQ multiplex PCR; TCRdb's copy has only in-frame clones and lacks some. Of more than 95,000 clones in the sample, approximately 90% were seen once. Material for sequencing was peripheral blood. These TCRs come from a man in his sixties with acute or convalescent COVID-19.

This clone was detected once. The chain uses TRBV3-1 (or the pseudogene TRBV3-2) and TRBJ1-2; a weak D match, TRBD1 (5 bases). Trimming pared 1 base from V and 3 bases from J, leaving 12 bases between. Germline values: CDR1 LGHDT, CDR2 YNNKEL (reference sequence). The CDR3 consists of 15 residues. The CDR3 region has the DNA TGTGCCAGCAGCCAAGGACAGAGGCTAGACTATGGCTACACCTTC. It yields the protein CASSQGQRLDYGYTF.

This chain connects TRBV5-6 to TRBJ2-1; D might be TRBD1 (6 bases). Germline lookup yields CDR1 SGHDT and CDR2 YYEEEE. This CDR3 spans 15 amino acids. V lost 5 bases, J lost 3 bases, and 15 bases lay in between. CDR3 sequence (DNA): TGTGCCAGCAGTTTCTTGGGGACACTCTACAATGAGCAGTTCTTC. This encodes CASSFLGTLYNEQFF.

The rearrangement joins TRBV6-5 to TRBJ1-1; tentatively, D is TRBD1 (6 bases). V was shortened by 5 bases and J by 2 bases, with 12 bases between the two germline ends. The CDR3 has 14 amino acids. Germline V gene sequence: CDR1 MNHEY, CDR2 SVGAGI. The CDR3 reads CASSQGSLNTEAFF. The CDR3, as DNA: TGTGCCAGCAGTCAGGGGAGTCTAAACACTGAAGCTTTCTTT.

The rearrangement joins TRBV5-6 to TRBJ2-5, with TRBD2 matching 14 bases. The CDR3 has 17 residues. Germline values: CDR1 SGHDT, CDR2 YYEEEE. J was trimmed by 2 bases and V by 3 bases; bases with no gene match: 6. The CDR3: CASSSRLAGGSQETQYF. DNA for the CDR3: TGTGCCAGCAGCTCAAGACTAGCGGGGGGGTCGCAAGAGACCCAGTACTTC.

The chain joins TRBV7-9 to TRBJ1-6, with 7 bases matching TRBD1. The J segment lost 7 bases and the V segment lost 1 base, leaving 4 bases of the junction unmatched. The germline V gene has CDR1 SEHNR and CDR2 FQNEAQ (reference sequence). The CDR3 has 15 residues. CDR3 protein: CASSLGGDRNSPLHF. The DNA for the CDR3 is TGTGCCAGCAGCTTAGGGGGGGACAGAAATTCACCCCTCCACTTT.

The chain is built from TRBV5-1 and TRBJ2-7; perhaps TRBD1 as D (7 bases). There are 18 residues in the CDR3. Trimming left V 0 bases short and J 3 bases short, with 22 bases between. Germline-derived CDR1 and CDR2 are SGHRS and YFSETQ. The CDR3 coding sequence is TGCGCCAGCAGCTTGGGACAGGGTGGGTTCGGTAGCGGCTACGAGCAGTACTTC. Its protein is CASSLGQGGFGSGYEQYF.

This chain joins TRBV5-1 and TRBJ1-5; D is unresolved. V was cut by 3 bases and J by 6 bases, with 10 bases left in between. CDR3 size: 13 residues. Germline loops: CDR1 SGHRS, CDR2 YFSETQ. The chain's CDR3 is CASSSEGGQPQHF. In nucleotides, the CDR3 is TGCGCCAGCAGCTCGGAGGGCGGTCAGCCCCAGCATTTT.

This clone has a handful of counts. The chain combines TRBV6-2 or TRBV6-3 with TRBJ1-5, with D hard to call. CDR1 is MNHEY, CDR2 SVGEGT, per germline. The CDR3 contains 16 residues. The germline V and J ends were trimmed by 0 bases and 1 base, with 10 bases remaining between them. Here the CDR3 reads CASSYSSTGSNQPQHF. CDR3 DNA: TGTGCCAGCAGTTACTCGAGTACCGGGAGCAATCAGCCCCAGCATTTT.

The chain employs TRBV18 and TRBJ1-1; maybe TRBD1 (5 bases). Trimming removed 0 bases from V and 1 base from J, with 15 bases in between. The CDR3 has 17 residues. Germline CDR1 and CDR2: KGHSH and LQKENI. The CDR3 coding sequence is TGTGCCAGCTCACCACCCAGGGCAAACACGGGGAACACTGAAGCTTTCTTT. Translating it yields CASSPPRANTGNTEAFF.

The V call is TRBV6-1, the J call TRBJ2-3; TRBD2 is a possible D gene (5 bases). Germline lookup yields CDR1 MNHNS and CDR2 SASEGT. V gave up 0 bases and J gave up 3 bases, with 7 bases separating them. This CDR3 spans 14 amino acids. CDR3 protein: CASSEAGGTDTQYF. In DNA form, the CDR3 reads TGTGCCAGCAGTGAAGCGGGCGGGACAGATACGCAGTATTTT.

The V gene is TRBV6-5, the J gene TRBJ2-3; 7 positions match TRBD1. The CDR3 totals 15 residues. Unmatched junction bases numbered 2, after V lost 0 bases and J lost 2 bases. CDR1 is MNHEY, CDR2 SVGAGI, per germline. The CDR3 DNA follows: TGTGCCAGCAGTTACTCGGGACAGATCACAGATACGCAGTATTTT. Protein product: CASSYSGQITDTQYF.

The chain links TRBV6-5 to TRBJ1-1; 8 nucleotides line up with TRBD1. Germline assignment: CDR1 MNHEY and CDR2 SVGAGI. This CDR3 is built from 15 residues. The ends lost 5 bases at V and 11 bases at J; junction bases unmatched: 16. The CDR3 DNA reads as TGTGCCAGCAGTCTAGAGACCCAGGGGGCGCTTAGGGCTTTCTTT. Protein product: CASSLETQGALRAFF.

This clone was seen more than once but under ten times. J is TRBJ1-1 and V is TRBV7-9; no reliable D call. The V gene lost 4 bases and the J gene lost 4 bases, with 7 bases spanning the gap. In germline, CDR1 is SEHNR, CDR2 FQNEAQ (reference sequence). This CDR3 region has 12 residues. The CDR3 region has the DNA TGTGCCAGCAGCTCTTATAGCACTGAAGCTTTCTTT. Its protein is CASSSYSTEAFF. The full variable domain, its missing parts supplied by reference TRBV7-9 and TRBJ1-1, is DTGVSQNPRHKITKRGQNVTFRCDPISEHNRLYWYRQTLGQGPEFLTYFQNEAQLEKSRLLSDRFSAERPKGSFSTLEIQRTEQGDSAMYLCASSSYSTEAFFGQGTRLTVV.

Here the CDR3 DNA reads TGTGCCAGCAGCTTGAACCTTGTGGGCGCCCACAATGAGCAGTTCTTC. Translation gives CASSLNLVGAHNEQFF. This sequence joins TRBV5-4 and TRBJ2-1, with D unresolved. This CDR3 contains 16 residues. The V and J ends lost 1 base and 5 bases respectively, with 16 bases between them. The germline V gene has CDR1 SGHNT and CDR2 YYREEE (reference sequence).

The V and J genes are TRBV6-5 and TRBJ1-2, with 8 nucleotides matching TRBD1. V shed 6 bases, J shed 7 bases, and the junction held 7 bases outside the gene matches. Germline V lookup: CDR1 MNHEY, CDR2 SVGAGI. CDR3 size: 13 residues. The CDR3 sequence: CASSQDRAFGYTF. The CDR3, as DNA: TGTGCCAGCAGCCAGGACAGGGCCTTTGGCTACACCTTC.

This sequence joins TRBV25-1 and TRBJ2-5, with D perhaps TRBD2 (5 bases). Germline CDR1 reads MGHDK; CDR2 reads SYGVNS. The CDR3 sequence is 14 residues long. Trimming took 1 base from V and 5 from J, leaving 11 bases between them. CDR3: CASSESGSAETQYF. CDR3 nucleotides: TGTGCCAGCAGTGAATCGGGGTCAGCCGAGACCCAGTACTTC.